These 30 T cell receptor beta chains were all obtained from the same sample, sequenced in a study of CD8+CD57+ T cells in acquired aplastic anemia. For sequencing, patients were chosen who had shown expansion of CD8+CD57+ cells by flow cytometry. The template used for profiling TCR beta VDJ and CDR3 was genomic DNA. Each CDR3 protein is one row after TCRdb ran MiXCR on the reads. The table records about 180,000 distinct CDR3 sequences, roughly 65% of them present only once. Material: sorted CD4+, CD8+, or CD8+CD57+ T cells (not recorded which) from PBMCs. These receptors were taken from a human donor with aplastic anemia.

This chain uses TRBV9 with TRBJ1-3, with D unresolved. The CDR3 contains 15 residues. Germline V gene lookup returns CDR1 SGDLS and CDR2 YYNGEE. Between the trimmed V and J ends, which lost 0 bases and 0 bases, there was a span of 7 bases. CDR3 sequence (DNA): TGTGCCAGCAGCGTAGACCCAGTCTCTGGAAACACCATATATTTT. Protein: CASSVDPVSGNTIYF.

The chain uses TRBV12-3 or TRBV12-4 and TRBJ2-2; D is ambiguous. V shed 1 base and J shed 8 bases, with 8 bases lying between them. The CDR3 is 13 amino acids. CDR3 protein: CASSLVEGGELFF. The CDR3, as DNA: TGTGCCAGCAGTTTAGTGGAAGGGGGGGAGCTGTTTTTT.

The chain carries TRBV7-3 and TRBJ2-5; 10 bases agree with TRBD1. This CDR3 has 15 amino acids. Looked up from germline, CDR1 is SGHTA and CDR2 is FQGTGA. The V gene end was trimmed by 5 bases and the J gene end by 7 bases; junction bases not matched to a gene: 10. In nucleotides, the CDR3 is TGTGCCAGCAGCGAGGCGCCGGGACAGGGGATGACCCAGTACTTC. Translation gives CASSEAPGQGMTQYF.

This clonotype was recorded once. The chain joins TRBV2 to TRBJ2-7, with 11 bases aligning to TRBD2. Germline CDR1 and CDR2: SNHLY and FYNNEI. The CDR3 loop spans 14 amino acids. V lost 4 bases and J lost 7; bases outside the gene matches: 6. The CDR3 DNA reads as TGTGCCAGCAGTGCACTAGCGGGAGCGAGAGAGCAGTACTTC. It translates to CASSALAGAREQYF.

J is TRBJ1-6 and V is TRBV7-9; D not resolved. Germline-derived CDR1 and CDR2 are SEHNR and FQNEAQ (reference sequence). V dropped 0 bases and J dropped 9 bases, with 12 bases sitting between them. This CDR3 region has 15 residues. CDR3: CASSLAYLAGSPLHF. The CDR3 region has the DNA TGTGCCAGCAGCTTAGCTTATTTGGCCGGTTCACCCCTCCACTTT. The variable domain in full, completed from reference TRBV7-9 and TRBJ1-6, reads DTGVSQNPRHKITKRGQNVTFRCDPISEHNRLYWYRQTLGQGPEFLTYFQNEAQLEKSRLLSDRFSAERPKGSFSTLEIQRTEQGDSAMYLCASSLAYLAGSPLHFGNGTRLTVT.

This chain links TRBV5-1 with TRBJ2-2; the D is unclear. V lost 1 base, J lost 0 bases, and 7 bases lay in between. The CDR3 totals 15 residues. Germline V CDR1 and CDR2: SGHRS, YFSETQ. This CDR3 reads CASSLSIANTGELFF. The CDR3 nucleotides read TGCGCCAGCAGCTTGTCCATAGCGAACACCGGGGAGCTGTTTTTT. Based on the CDR3 plus reference TRBV5-1 and TRBJ2-2, the full variable domain is KAGVTQTPRYLIKTRGQQVTLSCSPISGHRSVSWYQQTPGQGLQFLFEYFSETQRNKGNFPGRFSGRQFSNSRSEMNVSTLELGDSALYLCASSLSIANTGELFFGEGSRLTVL.

The chain uses TRBV7-2 and TRBJ2-6, with 9 bases lining up with TRBD2. CDR1 and CDR2 (germline): SGHTA, FQGNSA. Unmatched junction bases numbered 10, after V lost 1 base and J lost 3 bases. The CDR3 sequence is 19 residues long. The CDR3 region is CASSLGIAGARGGANVLTF. CDR3 sequence (DNA): TGTGCCAGCAGCTTAGGCATAGCGGGGGCCAGGGGTGGGGCCAACGTCCTGACTTTC.

This clonotype was observed a single time. The J gene is TRBJ2-3, the V gene TRBV10-3; possibly TRBD2 for D (7 bases). The germline gives CDR1 ENHRY, CDR2 SYGVKD. The CDR3 consists of 15 residues. Trimming stripped 7 bases from V and 1 base from J, with 15 bases between. CDR3 sequence (DNA): TGTGCCATCAATGGGGGGGCTTCAGGCACAGATACGCAGTATTTT. It codes for CAINGGASGTDTQYF.

V usage is TRBV20-1 and J usage is TRBJ2-3; 10 nucleotides match TRBD2. The CDR3 sequence is 15 residues long. Germline trimming cut 3 bases from V and 5 bases from J; bases unmatched to any gene: 8. Germline V gives CDR1 DFQATT, CDR2 SNEGSKA (reference sequence). CDR3 sequence: CSASRVAGGEDTQYF. DNA of the CDR3: TGCAGTGCTAGTCGCGTAGCGGGAGGTGAAGATACGCAGTATTTT.

In DNA form, the CDR3 reads TGTGCCAGCAGTGAATATAAGGGGCCCCGAAACACCATATATTTT. Translation gives CASSEYKGPRNTIYF. The V gene is TRBV25-1, the J gene TRBJ1-3; TRBD1 might be the D (5 bases). In germline, CDR1 is MGHDK, CDR2 SYGVNS. V gave up 0 bases and J gave up 5 bases, with 11 bases separating them. The CDR3 runs to 15 residues.

The table lists this clonotype with a few counts. The genes are TRBV7-2 and TRBJ2-1; D may be TRBD1 or TRBD2 (6 bases each). The CDR3 is 15 residues long. Deletions cut 5 bases from V and 5 bases from J, with 16 bases between. Germline V CDR1 and CDR2: SGHTA, FQGNSA. The CDR3 nucleotides are TGTGCCAGCAGCCTCCGCACCGGGGGCAACAATGAGCAGTTCTTC. Encoded protein: CASSLRTGGNNEQFF.

This clonotype was picked up many times. V gene TRBV6-5 combines with J gene TRBJ1-4; D might be TRBD1 (5 bases). CDR3 size: 17 residues. Germline CDR1 reads MNHEY; CDR2 reads SVGAGI. The V end lost 4 bases, the J end lost 0 bases, and 15 bases lay between the germline ends. CDR3 bases: TGTGCCAGCAGTTCCCGGGCAGGGCTCTCAACTAATGAAAAACTGTTTTTT. Translation gives CASSSRAGLSTNEKLFF.

A few counts support this clonotype. The chain uses TRBV6-5 and TRBJ1-6; 8 positions match TRBD1. The V gene end was trimmed by 6 bases and the J gene end by 7 bases; junction bases not matched to a gene: 8. The CDR3 runs 15 residues. Germline CDR1 and CDR2: MNHEY and SVGAGI. The chain's CDR3 is CASRPPGQENSPLHF. The CDR3 coding sequence is TGTGCCAGCAGGCCCCCGGGACAGGAAAATTCACCCCTCCACTTT.

The chain joins TRBV15 to TRBJ2-3; 9 nucleotides line up with TRBD2. The germline CDR1 and CDR2 sequences are LNHNV and YYDKDF (reference sequence). J was trimmed by 2 bases and V by 1 base; bases with no gene match: 4. The CDR3 consists of 16 residues. CDR3 nucleotides: TGTGCCACCAGCAGAGGGACTAGCGCTATCACAGATACGCAGTATTTT. It encodes CATSRGTSAITDTQYF.

The rearrangement links TRBV19 to TRBJ1-6; D remains ambiguous. The V gene's germline CDR1 is LNHDA and CDR2 SQIVND (reference sequence). The V end lost 3 bases, the J end lost 7 bases, and 10 bases lay between the germline ends. The CDR3 runs to 14 residues. The CDR3 is CASSMARQNSPLHF. CDR3 sequence (DNA): TGTGCCAGTAGTATGGCCAGGCAAAATTCACCCCTCCACTTT.

The V call is TRBV19, the J call TRBJ2-1; D perhaps matches TRBD1 (6 bases). CDR1 and CDR2 (germline): LNHDA, SQIVND (reference sequence). This CDR3 region has 15 residues. V shed 1 base and J shed 0 bases, with 7 bases lying between them. CDR3 loop: CASSIADSSYNEQFF. The CDR3 nucleotides are TGTGCCAGTAGTATAGCGGACAGCTCCTACAATGAGCAGTTCTTC. The full variable domain, with the rest looked up from reference TRBV19 and TRBJ2-1, is DGGITQSPKYLFRKEGQNVTLSCEQNLNHDAMYWYRQDPGQGLRLIYYSQIVNDFQKGDIAEGYSVSREKKESFPLTVTSAQKNPTAFYLCASSIADSSYNEQFFGPGTRLTVL.

The chain carries TRBV7-9 and TRBJ1-6, with 7 positions matching TRBD1. CDR1 SEHNR and CDR2 FQNEAQ come from the germline V gene (reference sequence). The CDR3 contains 15 residues. The junction had 6 bases not matched to a gene; V was cut back by 5 bases and J by 5 bases. The CDR3 DNA follows: TGTGCCAGCAGCCACAGGGGACAGAATAATTCACCCCTCCACTTT. This encodes CASSHRGQNNSPLHF.

This clonotype was recorded at least ten times. V gene TRBV11-2 combines with J gene TRBJ2-7; 12 bases agree with TRBD1. CDR1 and CDR2 (germline): SGHAT, FQNNGV. The CDR3 runs to 14 residues. The trim removed 3 bases at V and 6 bases at J, leaving 3 bases unmatched. CDR3 sequence: CASSLGQGALEQYF. The CDR3 bases are TGTGCCAGCAGCTTGGGACAGGGGGCTCTCGAGCAGTACTTC. The full variable domain, completed using reference TRBV11-2 and TRBJ2-7, is EAGVAQSPRYKIIEKRQSVAFWCNPISGHATLYWYQQILGQGPKLLIQFQNNGVVDDSQLPKDRFSAERLKGVDSTLKIQPAKLEDSAVYLCASSLGQGALEQYFGPGTRLTVT.

This chain connects TRBV20-1 to TRBJ2-7; 8 bases line up with TRBD2. Per the germline V gene, CDR1 is DFQATT and CDR2 is SNEGSKA (reference sequence). The CDR3 runs 14 residues. With 3 bases clipped from V and 3 bases from J, the junction kept 7 bases outside the gene matches. The CDR3 loop reads CSASSAGEFYEQYF. The CDR3 DNA reads as TGCAGTGCTAGTTCAGCGGGAGAATTCTACGAGCAGTACTTC.

This clonotype was observed many times. The chain links TRBV19 to TRBJ1-2; 10 bases map to TRBD1. Germline V gene sequence: CDR1 LNHDA, CDR2 SQIVND (reference sequence). V shed 5 bases, J shed 10 bases, and the junction held 10 bases outside the gene matches. This CDR3 is 14 amino acids long. The DNA for the CDR3 is TGTGCCAGTAGTCCCGGGACAGGGGTTATGGACTACACCTTC. Amino acid sequence: CASSPGTGVMDYTF.

This clonotype appeared many times. The CDR3 here is CASSVVAGADYGYTF. CDR3 coding DNA: TGTGCCAGCAGCGTAGTAGCAGGGGCTGACTATGGCTACACCTTC. The V call is TRBV9, the J call TRBJ1-2, with D tentatively TRBD1 (6 bases). The germline V gene encodes CDR1 SGDLS and CDR2 YYNGEE. The CDR3 contains 15 residues. V was shortened by 0 bases and J by 3 bases, with 12 bases between the two germline ends.

The rearrangement links TRBV15 to TRBJ2-3; possibly TRBD1 or TRBD2 for D (5 bases each). Germline V gene sequence: CDR1 LNHNV, CDR2 YYDKDF (reference sequence). Trimming shortened V by 1 base and J by 3 bases, and 17 bases separated the two germline ends. CDR3 size: 17 residues. CDR3 nucleotides: TGTGCCACCAGCAGAGTCACGCGTTGGGGGAGTACAGATACGCAGTATTTT. Residues: CATSRVTRWGSTDTQYF.

Comments on this clonotype: Since the CDR3 does not end with the conserved phenylalanine or tryptophan, this likely comes from a read error. The DNA is left out, because the CDR3 cannot be placed on it with certainty; the CDR3 is given as TCRdb lists it. V and J are TRBV6-5 and TRBJ2-1. The CDR3 totals 8 residues, both ends included. Germline V gene sequence: CDR1 MNHEY, CDR2 SVGAGI. CDR3 loop: CASSYSSL.

CDR3 loop: CASSGVETQYF. The DNA of the CDR3 is TGTGCCAGCAGTGGAGTAGAGACCCAGTACTTC. The V and J genes are TRBV12-3 or TRBV12-4 and TRBJ2-5, with unresolved D. The CDR3 totals 11 residues. Trimming removed 5 bases from V and 4 bases from J, with 5 bases in between.

As for this clonotype: Just one base apart from a much larger clone, this may be a read error. As the CDR3 is not closed by the conserved phenylalanine or tryptophan, this likely results from a read error. The chain couples TRBV5-4 to TRBJ1-1, with TRBD1 as a possible D gene (5 bases). This CDR3 region has 14 residues. Looked up from germline, CDR1 is SGHNT and CDR2 is YYREEE (reference sequence). V dropped 0 bases and J dropped 0 bases, with 6 bases sitting between them. The CDR3 is CASSLVDMNTEAFL. The CDR3 DNA reads TGTGCCAGCAGCTTGGTGGACATGAACACTGAAGCTTTCCTT.

This clonotype showed up just a few times. The V gene is TRBV12-3 or TRBV12-4, the J gene TRBJ2-7; 11 bases fit TRBD2. With 6 bases clipped from V and 1 base from J, the junction kept 5 bases outside the gene matches. The CDR3 is 15 residues long. The CDR3 DNA sequence: TGTGCCAGCAGACGGGGACTAGCGGCTTCCTACGAGCAGTACTTC. Protein: CASRRGLAASYEQYF.

The rearrangement uses TRBV24-1 and TRBJ2-2; D could derive from TRBD1 or TRBD2 (6 bases each). The length of the CDR3 is 12 residues. CDR1 is KGHDR, CDR2 SFDVKD, per germline. Trimming took off 9 bases at V and 6 bases at J, with 10 bases between the two ends. In DNA, the CDR3 is TGTGCCACCGCGGGACAACCCGGGGAGCTGTTTTTT. Its protein is CATAGQPGELFF.

This clonotype was recorded once. DNA of the CDR3: TGTGCCAGTAGGAGGGACGGATTTAACTACGAGCAGTACTTC. As protein: CASRRDGFNYEQYF. V is TRBV19 and J is TRBJ2-7; D may match TRBD1 or TRBD2 (5 bases each). Per the germline V gene, CDR1 is LNHDA and CDR2 is SQIVND (reference sequence). The CDR3 extends over 14 amino acids. Trimming removed 6 bases from V and 3 bases from J, with 15 bases in between.

This chain connects TRBV5-1 to TRBJ2-7; no definite D call. V lost 0 bases and J 3 bases, leaving 4 bases between the germline ends. The CDR3 covers 12 residues. Germline CDR1 reads SGHRS; CDR2 reads YFSETQ. For the CDR3, the DNA is TGCGCCAGCAGCTTGGGGGACTACGAGCAGTACTTC. Amino acids: CASSLGDYEQYF.

CDR3 amino acids: CSARGPGGGNQYF. Written as DNA, the CDR3 is TGCAGTGCTAGGGGCCCCGGTGGCGGGAATCAGTACTTC. V is TRBV20-1 and J is TRBJ2-5; possible D gene TRBD2, 6 bases. Per germline, CDR1 DFQATT and CDR2 SNEGSKA (reference sequence). This CDR3 region has 13 residues. Trimming took off 3 bases at V and 11 bases at J, with 19 bases between the two ends.